This T cell receptor beta chain was obtained from a study of cytomegalovirus exposure and HLA in healthy donors. As for this clone: Its antigen is not identified.

V lost 0 bases and J lost 4, with 5 bases in between. Germline V gene sequence: CDR1 SGHDT, CDR2 YYEEEE. The CDR3 totals 13 residues. Overall study findings and caveats: Later work showed greater clonal expansion in HLA-associated TCR beta chains than in equally common others. An analysis that came later showed most CMV-associated TCR beta chains appearing HLA-restricted. It was taken for granted in presence/absence analyses that sequencing depth across donors was roughly uniform.

PCR involved 60 Vbeta and 13 Jbeta primers. Clones were sequenced by immunoSEQ multiplex PCR, and TCRdb holds only the in-frame ones, with some missing. The sample has 95,000 to 100,000 clones, 60% to 75% seen once; the top ten hold about 1.9%. Healthy individuals who donated bone marrow served as the donors. The receptor's source is a middle-aged woman in good health and CMV-seronegative. Sequenced material: PBMCs. The V call is TRBV5-6, the J call TRBJ2-1; D uncertain. CDR3 region: CASSLAPYNEQFF. The CDR3 DNA reads TGTGCCAGCAGCTTGGCCCCGTACAATGAGCAGTTCTTC.